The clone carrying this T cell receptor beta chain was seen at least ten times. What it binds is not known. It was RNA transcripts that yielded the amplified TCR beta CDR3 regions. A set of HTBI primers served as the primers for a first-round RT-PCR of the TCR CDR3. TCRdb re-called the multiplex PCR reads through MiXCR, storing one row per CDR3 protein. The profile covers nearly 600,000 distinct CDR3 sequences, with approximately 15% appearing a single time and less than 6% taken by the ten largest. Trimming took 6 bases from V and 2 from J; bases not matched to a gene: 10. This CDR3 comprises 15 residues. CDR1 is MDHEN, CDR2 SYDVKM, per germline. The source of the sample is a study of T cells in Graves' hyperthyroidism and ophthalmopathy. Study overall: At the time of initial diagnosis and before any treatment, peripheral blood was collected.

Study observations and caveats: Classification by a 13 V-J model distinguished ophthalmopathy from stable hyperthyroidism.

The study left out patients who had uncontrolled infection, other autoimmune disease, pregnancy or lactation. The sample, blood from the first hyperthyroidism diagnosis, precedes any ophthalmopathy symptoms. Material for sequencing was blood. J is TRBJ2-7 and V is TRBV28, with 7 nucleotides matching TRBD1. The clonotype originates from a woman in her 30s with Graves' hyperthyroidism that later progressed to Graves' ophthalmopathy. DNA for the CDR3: TGTGCCAGCAGCTCAGGCCGGGGACAGCCCTACGAGCAGTACTTC. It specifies CASSSGRGQPYEQYF.